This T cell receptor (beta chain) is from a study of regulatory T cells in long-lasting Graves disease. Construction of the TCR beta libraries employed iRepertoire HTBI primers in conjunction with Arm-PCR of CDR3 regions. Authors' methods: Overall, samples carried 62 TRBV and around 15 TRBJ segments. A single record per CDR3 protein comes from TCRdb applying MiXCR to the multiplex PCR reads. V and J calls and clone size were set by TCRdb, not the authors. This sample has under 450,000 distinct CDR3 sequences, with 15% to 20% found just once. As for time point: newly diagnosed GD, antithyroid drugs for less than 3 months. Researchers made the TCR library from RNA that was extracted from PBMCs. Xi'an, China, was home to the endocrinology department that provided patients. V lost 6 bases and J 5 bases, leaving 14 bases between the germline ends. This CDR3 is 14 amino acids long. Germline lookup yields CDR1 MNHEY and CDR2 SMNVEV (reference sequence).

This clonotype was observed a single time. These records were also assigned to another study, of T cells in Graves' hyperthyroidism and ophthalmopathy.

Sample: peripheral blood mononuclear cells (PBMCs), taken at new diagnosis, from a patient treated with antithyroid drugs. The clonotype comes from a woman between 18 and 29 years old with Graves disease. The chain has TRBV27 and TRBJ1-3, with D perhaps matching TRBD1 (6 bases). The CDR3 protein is CASSRGGGRNTIYF. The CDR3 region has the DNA TGTGCCAGCAGCCGAGGGGGGGGGCGAAACACCATATATTTT.